What follows describes a single TCR beta chain. These data belong to a study of shared clonotypes between healthy human individuals. TCRdb keeps only in-frame clones here, not all; method: immunoSEQ multiplex PCR. This table has roughly 2 million clones, around 95% appearing once. The sequence derives from a man aged 18 to 30 in good health. The sequenced sample was naive CD4+ T cells sorted from blood. This sample's subset: CD45RA+ positively selected.

This chain's CDR3 is CASSQLGGAYNEQFF. The CDR3 DNA follows: TGTGCCAGCAGCCAACTAGGAGGGGCCTACAATGAGCAGTTCTTC. The J gene is TRBJ2-1, the V gene TRBV7-2; D is perhaps TRBD2 (6 bases). This CDR3 has 15 residues. Germline V gives CDR1 SGHTA, CDR2 FQGNSA. The V end was cut by 5 bases, the J end by 2 bases, with 13 bases between.